The next 32 T cell receptor beta chains were all read from a single sample in a study of shared clonotypes between healthy human individuals (dated by TCRdb to 2018 to 2021). Libraries were constructed by the immunoSEQ multiplex PCR assay. Entries here come from immuneACCESS through TCRdb and include only in-frame sequences with V and J called. Some clones fail to appear in such tables; in the studies checked, an unresolved V gene covers under half of the shortfall, and the cause of the remainder is unknown. Within this sample are 2,500,000 or so clones, with more than 90% of them counted one time only. Of the sample, 0.14% falls within the top ten clones. Sequenced input: naive CD4+ T cells sorted from blood. The intended sense of this specimen's cell subset or site label: CD45RA+ positively selected. Receptors originate from a man between 18 and 35 years old in good health.

This chain links TRBV9 with TRBJ2-7; the D gene is possibly TRBD1 (5 bases). Looked up from germline, CDR1 is SGDLS and CDR2 is YYNGEE. The CDR3 is 14 residues long. Trimming pared 0 bases from V and 5 bases from J, leaving 12 bases between. This chain's CDR3 is CASSVAGLTHEQYF. Here the CDR3 DNA reads TGTGCCAGCAGCGTAGCAGGGCTGACCCACGAGCAGTACTTC.

The V and J genes are TRBV19 and TRBJ2-6, with TRBD1 identical over 9 bases. Looked up from germline, CDR1 is LNHDA and CDR2 is SQIVND (reference sequence). The ends lost 4 bases at V and 8 bases at J; junction bases unmatched: 3. The CDR3 is 14 residues long. This CDR3 is CASSTGQGPNVLTF. CDR3 in DNA: TGTGCCAGTAGTACTGGACAGGGGCCCAACGTCCTGACTTTC.

About this clone itself: The junction does not match germline at one end; this may be a read error. The genes are TRBV5-1 and TRBJ1-2, with D perhaps matching TRBD1 (6 bases). Germline V gene lookup returns CDR1 SGHRS and CDR2 YFSETQ. This CDR3 contains 14 residues. CDR3 in amino acids: CASSLAQSAGEISF. The CDR3 DNA reads as TGCGCCAGCAGCTTGGCCCAATCGGCAGGGGAAATTTCCTTC.

The chain uses TRBV27 and TRBJ1-2, with D hard to call. CDR1 is MNHEY, CDR2 SMNVEV, per germline (reference sequence). CDR3 length equals 14 residues. V was trimmed by 0 bases and J by 3 bases, leaving 8 bases between them. CDR3 residues: CASSLSRIHYGYTF. CDR3 in DNA: TGTGCCAGCAGTTTATCTCGCATACACTATGGCTACACCTTC.

The chain joins TRBV12-2 to TRBJ2-4; the D call in the table, TRBD1, was not verified against the DNA. TRBV12-2 is a pseudogene segment. CDR3 length: 16 amino acids. CDR3 region: CASRSKDRGDKNIQYF. The DNA for the CDR3 is TGTGCAAGTCGCTCAAAGGACAGGGGGGACAAAAACATTCAGTACTTC.

This chain joins TRBV30 and TRBJ2-5; a weak D match, TRBD1 (6 bases). Per the germline V gene, CDR1 is GTSNPN and CDR2 is SVGIG (reference sequence). The CDR3 has 14 amino acids. Trimming stripped 2 bases from V and 4 bases from J, with 14 bases between. CDR3 loop: CAWSFAGTPETQYF. CDR3 nucleotide sequence: TGTGCCTGGAGTTTTGCCGGGACACCAGAGACCCAGTACTTC.

This clone came up a few times. The rearrangement links TRBV9 to TRBJ2-7; weak D call: TRBD2 (6 bases). Germline V gene sequence: CDR1 SGDLS, CDR2 YYNGEE. Trimming took off 0 bases at V and 2 bases at J, with 6 bases between the two ends. The CDR3 covers 13 residues. The CDR3 is CASSVGEAYEQYF. The CDR3 DNA reads TGTGCCAGCAGCGTAGGGGAGGCCTACGAGCAGTACTTC.

This chain connects TRBV6-5 to TRBJ2-7; tentative D call: TRBD1 (6 bases). The CDR3 extends over 14 amino acids. Germline lookup yields CDR1 MNHEY and CDR2 SVGAGI. The V gene lost 0 bases and the J gene lost 5 bases, with 11 bases spanning the gap. CDR3 region: CASSYSTQGHEQYF. The CDR3 DNA sequence: TGTGCCAGCAGTTACTCGACACAGGGCCACGAGCAGTACTTC.

The chain has TRBV4-3 and TRBJ2-7; no definite D call. The CDR3 consists of 13 residues. Trimming removed 1 base at V and 6 bases at J, with 10 bases between. CDR1 is LGHNA, CDR2 YSLEER, per germline. CDR3 bases: TGCGCCAGCAGCCAAGTTTCAGGCTCCGAGCAGTACTTC. Protein sequence: CASSQVSGSEQYF.

This chain joins TRBV6-6 and TRBJ1-3; 7 bases line up with TRBD1. V trimming: 8 bases; J trimming: 0 bases; junction bases outside the gene matches: 10. Germline V gene data show CDR1 as MNHNY and CDR2 as SVGAGI (reference sequence). CDR3 length equals 16 residues. CDR3 region: CASLLPGQRSGNTIYF. For the CDR3, the DNA is TGTGCCAGCCTCCTCCCGGGACAGCGCTCTGGAAACACCATATATTTT.

The V gene is TRBV4-1, the J gene TRBJ1-2; D possibly corresponds to TRBD1 (5 bases). There are 15 residues in the CDR3. V was cut by 1 base and J by 4 bases, with 13 bases left in between. Germline V gene lookup returns CDR1 MGHRA and CDR2 YSYEKL. CDR3 region: CASSQGGSVPYGYTF. CDR3 DNA: TGCGCCAGCAGCCAAGGGGGCTCAGTTCCCTATGGCTACACCTTC.

This clone occurred once. The gene calls are TRBV5-1 and TRBJ1-1, with 7 bases matching TRBD1. The CDR3 contains 15 residues. CDR1 is SGHRS, CDR2 YFSETQ, per germline. The V segment lost 2 bases and the J segment 2 bases; nucleotides outside the gene matches: 6. The CDR3 reads CASSFWTGTNTEAFF. The CDR3, as DNA: TGCGCCAGCAGCTTTTGGACAGGCACTAACACTGAAGCTTTCTTT. Complete variable domain (other parts from reference TRBV5-1 and TRBJ1-1): KAGVTQTPRYLIKTRGQQVTLSCSPISGHRSVSWYQQTPGQGLQFLFEYFSETQRNKGNFPGRFSGRQFSNSRSEMNVSTLELGDSALYLCASSFWTGTNTEAFFGQGTRLTVV.

This chain links TRBV6-5 with TRBJ2-7, with TRBD1 as a possible D gene (5 bases). This CDR3 is built from 13 residues. Germline-derived CDR1 and CDR2 are MNHEY and SVGAGI. V lost 9 bases, J lost 2 bases, and 14 bases lay in between. The CDR3 DNA follows: TGTGCCAGTAAGACAGTGAGAACCTACGAGCAGTACTTC. This translates into CASKTVRTYEQYF.

The V and J genes are TRBV4-1 and TRBJ1-1; D is possibly TRBD1 (5 bases). The germline V gene encodes CDR1 MGHRA and CDR2 YSYEKL. This CDR3 spans 15 amino acids. V lost 2 bases and J lost 1, with 11 bases in between. The CDR3 bases are TGCGCCAGCAGCCAAACGGGGAGGGGGAACACTGAAGCTTTCTTT. Translating it yields CASSQTGRGNTEAFF.

J is TRBJ1-4 and V is TRBV19; maybe TRBD1 (6 bases). The germline V gene has CDR1 LNHDA and CDR2 SQIVND (reference sequence). V was cut by 6 bases and J by 8 bases, with 19 bases left in between. This CDR3 comprises 15 residues. In DNA, the CDR3 is TGTGCCAGTAGCATCGGACAGCCCCAGGGGGAAAAACTGTTTTTT. It encodes CASSIGQPQGEKLFF.

The chain has TRBV28 and TRBJ2-7; D is unclear. Trimming shortened V by 2 bases and J by 5 bases, and 13 bases separated the two germline ends. CDR3 size: 14 residues. CDR1 is MDHEN, CDR2 SYDVKM, per germline. CDR3 bases: TGTGCCAGCAGTTTAATAGGTGGCACCAACGAGCAGTACTTC. This codes for CASSLIGGTNEQYF.

The chain has TRBV4-1 and TRBJ2-1; 14 bases are a match to TRBD2. Trimming took 0 bases from V and 6 from J; bases not matched to a gene: 7. The CDR3 length is 18 residues. CDR1 MGHRA and CDR2 YSYEKL come from the germline V gene. CDR3 nucleotide sequence: TGCGCCAGCAGCCAAGACGTCCTAGGACTAGCGGGAGGCAATGAGCAGTTCTTC. Encoded protein: CASSQDVLGLAGGNEQFF.

This clone was counted only a few times. V and J are TRBV6-1 and TRBJ2-3; 7 bases agree with TRBD2. Germline V lookup: CDR1 MNHNS, CDR2 SASEGT. This CDR3 spans 15 amino acids. V shed 8 bases, J shed 2 bases, and the junction held 10 bases outside the gene matches. The CDR3, as DNA: TGTGCCAGCGAACCTGGGGAGGGGTACACAGATACGCAGTATTTT. It encodes CASEPGEGYTDTQYF.

The V and J genes are TRBV19 and TRBJ1-6; D ambiguous. With 8 bases removed from V and 14 bases from J, the gap between germline ends came to 25 bases. The CDR3 extends over 15 amino acids. CDR1 is LNHDA, CDR2 SQIVND, per germline (reference sequence). The CDR3 coding sequence is TGTGCCAGTTCGCCCGGAAGCAGAGGGTTCGGGGCCCTCCACTTT. It yields the protein CASSPGSRGFGALHF. Together with reference TRBV19 and TRBJ1-6, the CDR3 gives the full variable domain: DGGITQSPKYLFRKEGQNVTLSCEQNLNHDAMYWYRQDPGQGLRLIYYSQIVNDFQKGDIAEGYSVSREKKESFPLTVTSAQKNPTAFYLCASSPGSRGFGALHFGNGTRLTVT.

The chain links TRBV30 to TRBJ2-2; either TRBD1 or TRBD2 may supply D (5 bases each). In germline, CDR1 is GTSNPN, CDR2 SVGIG (reference sequence). This CDR3 is 16 amino acids long. The ends were cut back, 0 bases at V and 6 bases at J, with 17 bases in the middle. The CDR3 loop is CAWSVRTPGRAGELFF. CDR3 nucleotides: TGTGCCTGGAGTGTACGGACCCCGGGGCGCGCCGGGGAGCTGTTTTTT.

A remark on this clone: The sample contains more than one DNA sequence encoding this CDR3. V is TRBV30 and J is TRBJ1-1; D is ambiguous. In germline, CDR1 is GTSNPN, CDR2 SVGIG (reference sequence). V lost 2 bases and J lost 5, with 9 bases in between. The CDR3 covers 12 residues. The CDR3 region has the DNA TGTGCCTGGAGTCGTACGGGGACTGAAGCTTTCTTT. It encodes CAWSRTGTEAFF.

This clone has a handful of counts. The sample carries other DNA sequences with the same CDR3. V and J are TRBV6-1 and TRBJ2-3; no clear D gene. CDR3 size: 13 residues. Germline values: CDR1 MNHNS, CDR2 SASEGT. V lost 2 bases, J lost 1 base, and 4 bases lay in between. CDR3 sequence reads: CASSEQGTDTQYF. CDR3 DNA sequence: TGTGCCAGCAGTGAACAGGGCACAGATACGCAGTATTTT.

The chain recombines TRBV5-8 with TRBJ1-1; TRBD1 might be the D (6 bases). CDR1 is SGHTS, CDR2 YDEGEE, per germline. V lost 0 bases, J lost 3 bases, and 12 bases lay in between. This CDR3 is built from 15 residues. The CDR3 region is CASSLGTVPDTEAFF. The CDR3 DNA follows: TGTGCCAGCAGCTTGGGGACAGTACCAGACACTGAAGCTTTCTTT.

The V call is TRBV6-5, the J call TRBJ1-2; the match to TRBD1 covers 8 bases. The CDR3 loop spans 16 amino acids. Germline V gene lookup returns CDR1 MNHEY and CDR2 SVGAGI. After removal of 2 bases from V and 8 bases from J, the junction contained 13 bases not matched to a gene. CDR3 sequence: CASSYGGQGALRGYTF. The CDR3 coding sequence is TGTGCCAGCAGTTACGGGGGGCAGGGGGCCCTTAGGGGCTACACCTTC.

The rearrangement links TRBV9 to TRBJ2-3; D might be TRBD2 (5 bases). The CDR3 contains 17 residues. CDR1 and CDR2 from the germline V gene are SGDLS and YYNGEE. The ends were cut back, 2 bases at V and 2 bases at J, with 18 bases in the middle. DNA of the CDR3: TGTGCCAGCAGCGTGGGGAGTACCGCCGGCAACACAGATACGCAGTATTTT. Translating gives CASSVGSTAGNTDTQYF.

The V call is TRBV11-2, the J call TRBJ2-7; D could derive from TRBD1 or TRBD2 (5 bases each). CDR1 and CDR2 (germline): SGHAT, FQNNGV. The germline V and J ends were trimmed by 1 base and 4 bases, with 8 bases remaining between them. This CDR3 has 13 amino acids. DNA for the CDR3: TGTGCCAGCAGCTTAGGGGACGTATACGAGCAGTACTTC. This encodes CASSLGDVYEQYF.

On this clone itself: In the same sample, other DNA sequences code for this CDR3. V gene TRBV7-9 combines with J gene TRBJ2-5; no clear D. Germline values: CDR1 SEHNR, CDR2 FQNEAQ (reference sequence). The CDR3 is 14 amino acids. V dropped 5 bases and J dropped 2 bases, with 12 bases sitting between them. The CDR3 bases are TGTGCCAGCAGCCTCAGGACCGAACAAGAGACCCAGTACTTC. It yields the protein CASSLRTEQETQYF.

The chain combines TRBV19 with TRBJ2-7; 7 bases line up with TRBD2. V shed 7 bases, J shed 3 bases, and the junction held 9 bases outside the gene matches. Germline V gene data show CDR1 as LNHDA and CDR2 as SQIVND (reference sequence). This CDR3 is built from 14 residues. The CDR3 is CASTPWGGSYEQYF. The CDR3 DNA follows: TGTGCCAGTACCCCGTGGGGCGGGAGCTACGAGCAGTACTTC.

The chain couples TRBV2 to TRBJ1-5, with D unclear. This CDR3 is 12 amino acids long. Germline lookup yields CDR1 SNHLY and CDR2 FYNNEI. With 4 bases removed from V and 5 bases from J, the gap between germline ends came to 6 bases. The CDR3 reads CASSGGDQPQHF. In DNA, the CDR3 is TGTGCCAGCAGTGGAGGAGATCAGCCCCAGCATTTT.

This chain joins TRBV27 and TRBJ2-7; D not resolved. Trimming cost V 7 bases and J 6 bases, with 10 bases left between them. CDR1 is MNHEY and CDR2 is SMNVEV in the germline V gene (reference sequence). This CDR3 spans 11 amino acids. DNA of the CDR3: TGTGCCAGCAAATCGGTGGGCGAGCAGTACTTC. Its translation: CASKSVGEQYF.

The J gene is TRBJ1-2, the V gene TRBV5-1; 7 bases match TRBD1. This CDR3 is 14 amino acids long. Germline V gene sequence: CDR1 SGHRS, CDR2 YFSETQ. Trimming removed 4 bases from V and 4 bases from J; junction bases left unmatched: 7. The CDR3 coding sequence is TGCGCCAGCAGCCCCGACAGGGTTTTCTATGGCTACACCTTC. Translating gives CASSPDRVFYGYTF.

CDR3 bases: TGTGCCAGCTCAGGGGGACGGTATAATTCACCCCTCCACTTT. This translates into CASSGGRYNSPLHF. The chain carries TRBV2 and TRBJ1-6, with TRBD1 matching over 7 bases. CDR3 size: 14 residues. After removal of 8 bases from V and 4 bases from J, the junction contained 5 bases not matched to a gene. In germline, CDR1 is SNHLY, CDR2 FYNNEI.